Listed below are T cell receptor beta chains from one sample, sequenced in a study of regulatory T cells in long-lasting Graves disease. One entry per CDR3 protein, called by TCRdb with MiXCR from the multiplex PCR reads. The sample consists of 580,000 or so distinct CDR3 sequences, about 16% of them appearing once. This same sample was also taken into another study, of T cells in Graves' hyperthyroidism and ophthalmopathy.

The sample here was peripheral blood mononuclear cells (PBMCs), taken at new diagnosis, from a patient treated with antithyroid drugs. These receptor sequences come from a man in his late teens or twenties with Graves disease. CDR3s include the opening cysteine and the closing phenylalanine or tryptophan. Size values are once, few and many counts, or a class for expanded clones, and some rows have none.

clone_size j_call v_call cdr3_aa
few TRBJ1-1 TRBV9 CASSVVQGGNTEAFF
few TRBJ2-3 TRBV28 CASSPPQGRRTYTDTQYF
many TRBJ2-1 TRBV7-8 CASSFGLNEQFF
many TRBJ2-3 TRBV5-1 CASSESGGNVDTQYF
NA TRBJ2-5 TRBV7-9 CASSYLGKETQYF
many TRBJ1-2 TRBV14 CASSPQGGGYGYTF
many TRBJ2-7 TRBV2 CASRRQYEQYF
many TRBJ2-7 TRBV30 CAWSVIWVGEQYF
many TRBJ2-5 TRBV11-3 CASSKGRRRQETQYF
few TRBJ1-5 TRBV3-1 CASSQDLGNQPQHF
few TRBJ2-3 TRBV19 CASSMVRTDTQYF
NA TRBJ2-1 TRBV6-1 CASSDSLSYNEQFF
many TRBJ1-4 TRBV30 CAWSSNGQGNEKLFF
few TRBJ2-5 TRBV7-9 CASSATGNDIETQYF
NA TRBJ1-2 TRBV30 CAWVLPGPSARYGYTF
NA TRBJ1-2 TRBV28 CASSESGQVYGYTF
NA TRBJ2-7 TRBV6-1 CASSEPGQGGLRKYF
few TRBJ2-7 TRBV10-3 CAISESGQGADEQYF
NA TRBJ2-1 TRBV3-1 CASSDINKQFF
many TRBJ1-4 TRBV29-1 CSVEGQGGEKLFF
few TRBJ2-5 TRBV6-1 CASSDRDRGLQETQYF